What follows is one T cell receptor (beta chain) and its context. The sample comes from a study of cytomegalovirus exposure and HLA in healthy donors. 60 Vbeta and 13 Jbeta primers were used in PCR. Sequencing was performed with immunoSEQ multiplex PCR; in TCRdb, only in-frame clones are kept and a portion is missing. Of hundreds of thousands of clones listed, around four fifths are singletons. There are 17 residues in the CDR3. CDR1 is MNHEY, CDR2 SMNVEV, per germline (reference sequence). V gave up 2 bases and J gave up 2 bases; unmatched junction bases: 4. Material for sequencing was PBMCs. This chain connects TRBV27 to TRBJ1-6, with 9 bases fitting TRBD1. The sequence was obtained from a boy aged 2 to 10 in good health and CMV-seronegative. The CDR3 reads CASSLGGQGAYNSPLHF. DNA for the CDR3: TGTGCCAGCAGTTTAGGGGGACAGGGCGCCTATAATTCACCCCTCCACTTT.